One and the same sample provided the 4 T cell receptor beta chains below, sequenced in a study of early T cells in non-severe SARS-CoV-2 infection. TCRdb re-analysed the 5' RACE reads in MiXCR, keeping a single row per CDR3 protein. The sample lists 25,000 to 30,000 distinct CDR3 sequences; roughly 5.3% were seen once. Sequencing input: whole blood. These receptor sequences come from an adult who was a healthcare worker with PCR-confirmed SARS-CoV-2 infection or an uninfected control (not recorded which).

A few counts support this clonotype. CDR3 sequence (DNA): TGCAGCGTCTTAGCGGAGCTCTACGAGCAGTACTTC. Protein sequence: CSVLAELYEQYF. V is TRBV29-1 and J is TRBJ2-7; perhaps TRBD2 as D (6 bases). The CDR3 contains 12 residues. V was trimmed by 6 bases and J by 3 bases, leaving 12 bases between them. From germline, CDR1 is SQVTM and CDR2 ANQGSEA.

This clonotype was recorded at least ten times. The chain employs TRBV11-2 and TRBJ1-5; tentatively, D is TRBD1 (5 bases). The CDR3 is made up of 14 amino acids. The germline CDR1 and CDR2 sequences are SGHAT and FQNNGV. V lost 0 bases to trimming and J lost 2 bases, with 5 bases between them. The CDR3 region has the DNA TGTGCCAGCAGCTTAGACAGGGGCAATCAGCCCCAGCATTTT. This gives the protein CASSLDRGNQPQHF.

This clonotype appeared many times. V is TRBV2 and J is TRBJ2-1, with unresolved D. This CDR3 has 14 residues. Germline V gene data show CDR1 as SNHLY and CDR2 as FYNNEI. The germline V and J ends were trimmed by 7 bases and 3 bases, with 13 bases remaining between them. CDR3 in amino acids: CASNSVDGYNEQFF. In DNA, the CDR3 is TGTGCCAGCAACTCAGTGGATGGCTACAATGAGCAGTTCTTC.

The chain is built from TRBV27 and TRBJ2-3, with D perhaps matching TRBD2 (6 bases). Germline loops: CDR1 MNHEY, CDR2 SMNVEV (reference sequence). V lost 3 bases, J lost 1 base, and 8 bases lay in between. The CDR3 is 14 amino acids. CDR3 loop: CASSFERGTDTQYF. CDR3 sequence (DNA): TGTGCCAGCAGTTTCGAGCGGGGCACAGATACGCAGTATTTT.